This T cell receptor beta chain is from a study of blood T cells in healthy people across ages. Primed by a sample-barcoded 5' primer and a J-beta primer mix, a second PCR proceeded for about 7 to 11 cycles. Unique molecular identifiers of 12 random nucleotides labeled each cDNA. TCRdb independently ran MiXCR on the 5' RACE reads; one entry per CDR3 protein. Of 650,000 to 1,000,000 distinct CDR3 sequences listed, about 42% were seen once; the top ten hold around 18%. This TCR was recovered from a man at least 80 years old in good health. Sample: blood.

The CDR3, as DNA: TGTGCCAGCAGCAGTCCCGGGACAGGGGACGGCTATGGCTACACCTTC. The encoded protein is CASSSPGTGDGYGYTF. The genes are TRBV6-6 and TRBJ1-2, with 10 bases that match TRBD1. V shed 6 bases, J shed 4 bases, and the junction held 11 bases outside the gene matches. The CDR3 is 16 amino acids. Looked up from germline, CDR1 is MNHNY and CDR2 is SVGAGI (reference sequence).